These 9 T cell receptor beta chains were all obtained from the same sample, sequenced in a study of blood T cell repertoires in COVID-19. Sequencing used immunoSEQ multiplex PCR; TCRdb keeps in-frame clones, though not all of them. The sample gives about 35,000 clones, around 87% of which show up once; less than 55% is in the top ten. The specimen was peripheral blood. Receptors were obtained from a human donor in a cohort sampled during active COVID-19.

The chain carries TRBV27 and TRBJ1-1; D remains unclear. Germline V CDR1 and CDR2: MNHEY, SMNVEV (reference sequence). The V end lost 4 bases, the J end lost 1 base, and 7 bases lay between the germline ends. The CDR3 has 13 amino acids. In DNA form, the CDR3 reads TGTGCCAGCAGTTACATTGCGAACACTGAAGCTTTCTTT. It translates to CASSYIANTEAFF.

The chain recombines TRBV19 with TRBJ2-5; tentative D call: TRBD2 (5 bases). Germline V lookup: CDR1 LNHDA, CDR2 SQIVND (reference sequence). Trimming pared 4 bases from V and 6 bases from J, leaving 12 bases between. The CDR3 runs to 13 residues. CDR3 sequence: CASSKTWEKTQYF. For the CDR3, the DNA is TGTGCCAGTAGTAAAACATGGGAGAAGACCCAGTACTTC.

The gene calls are TRBV5-1 and TRBJ2-1; D not resolved. Trimming took 0 bases from V and 1 from J, leaving 8 bases between them. The CDR3 covers 15 residues. The germline V gene encodes CDR1 SGHRS and CDR2 YFSETQ. The CDR3 DNA is TGCGCCAGCAGCTTGGTTGCGGATTCCTACAATGAGCAGTTCTTC. Translating gives CASSLVADSYNEQFF.

This clone showed up just once. The V and J genes are TRBV19 and TRBJ2-3, with 9 bases matching TRBD2. Germline CDR1 LNHDA, CDR2 SQIVND (reference sequence). J was trimmed by 4 bases and V by 3 bases; bases with no gene match: 8. This CDR3 comprises 16 residues. Here the CDR3 DNA reads TGTGCCAGTAGTATTGGGCGGGGGGGCCAGGCAGATACGCAGTATTTT. It is translated as CASSIGRGGQADTQYF.

The chain has TRBV5-4 and TRBJ2-2, with 10 bases identical to TRBD2. This CDR3 has 16 amino acids. With 4 bases clipped from V and 6 bases from J, the junction kept 9 bases outside the gene matches. Germline V gene data show CDR1 as SGHNT and CDR2 as YYREEE (reference sequence). CDR3 DNA: TGTGCCAGCAGCATACAGCGGGGGGGCGACTCCGGGGAGCTGTTTTTT. Translating gives CASSIQRGGDSGELFF.

The chain uses TRBV5-4 and TRBJ2-7; D is possibly TRBD2 (6 bases). Per germline, CDR1 SGHNT and CDR2 YYREEE (reference sequence). V shed 3 bases and J shed 2 bases, with 12 bases lying between them. The CDR3 loop spans 14 amino acids. The CDR3 nucleotides are TGTGCCAGCAGCTGGAGGGGCAGCACCTACGAGCAGTACTTC. Amino acid sequence: CASSWRGSTYEQYF.

The chain combines TRBV9 with TRBJ1-6; TRBD1 agrees at 7 bases. After removal of 4 bases from V and 5 bases from J, the junction contained 15 bases not matched to a gene. In germline, CDR1 is SGDLS, CDR2 YYNGEE. CDR3 length: 18 residues. The CDR3: CASSLHPMEGAHNSPLHF. For the CDR3, the DNA is TGTGCCAGCAGCCTCCACCCGATGGAGGGGGCCCATAATTCACCCCTCCACTTT.

V usage is TRBV5-1 and J usage is TRBJ2-7; D perhaps matches TRBD1 (6 bases). The CDR3 sequence is 14 residues long. Germline CDR1 SGHRS, CDR2 YFSETQ. Trimming pared 2 bases from V and 5 bases from J, leaving 14 bases between. CDR3 region: CASSFAGTPDEQYF. The DNA for the CDR3 is TGCGCCAGCAGCTTCGCCGGGACACCAGACGAGCAGTACTTC.

The gene calls are TRBV7-3 and TRBJ1-1, with 7 bases matching TRBD1. The CDR3 contains 14 residues. Germline CDR1 reads SGHTA; CDR2 reads FQGTGA. The ends lost 3 bases at V and 0 bases at J; junction bases unmatched: 1. CDR3 protein: CASSLTGMNTEAFF. The CDR3 DNA follows: TGTGCCAGCAGCTTGACAGGGATGAACACTGAAGCTTTCTTT.